One TCR beta chain is described in this entry. Its matching antigen is unknown. This record comes from a study of T cells in localized non-small cell lung cancer. The study's findings and limits: Researchers found a median approximately 57 of the top 100 tumor clones in adjacent lung.

In germline, CDR1 is SGHRS, CDR2 YFSETQ. The CDR3 has 16 amino acids. Trimming cost V 2 bases and J 4 bases; bases outside gene matches: 7. Here immunoSEQ multiplex PCR was the method, and the copy in TCRdb shows in-frame clones only, minus some. The sample lists just over 70,000 clones; roughly nine tenths were seen once. The material sequenced was peripheral blood, taken before any cancer treatment. This sequence originates from a male donor aged 60 or older with stage III squamous cell lung carcinoma. The V call is TRBV5-1, the J call TRBJ2-3; 10 bases match TRBD2. CDR3 coding DNA: TGCGCCAGCAGCTTTGGCCAGCGGGGGGGCTCAGATACGCAGTATTTT. Translated: CASSFGQRGGSDTQYF.